The 9 T cell receptor beta chains reported below all come from one sample, sequenced in a study of cytomegalovirus exposure and HLA in healthy donors. It was with 60 Vbeta and 13 Jbeta primers that the PCR ran. TCRdb keeps only in-frame clones here, not all; method: immunoSEQ multiplex PCR. The table includes approximately 130,000 clones, around two thirds detected once. The specimen sequenced was PBMCs. The receptor set was obtained from a woman aged 40 to 50 in good health and CMV-seronegative.

The chain uses TRBV5-1 and TRBJ1-1; 9 nucleotides match TRBD1. V lost 0 bases to trimming and J lost 1 base; unmatched junction nucleotides: 4. Germline CDR1 and CDR2: SGHRS and YFSETQ. The CDR3 runs 16 residues. The CDR3 spells CASSLAPGQGNTEAFF. In nucleotides, the CDR3 is TGCGCCAGCAGCTTGGCCCCGGGACAGGGGAACACTGAAGCTTTCTTT.

The chain is built from TRBV5-1 and TRBJ2-2, with TRBD2 identical over 15 bases. Germline CDR1 reads SGHRS; CDR2 reads YFSETQ. The CDR3 consists of 17 residues. V was clipped by 3 bases and J by 7 bases; unmatched bases: 7. Here the CDR3 DNA reads TGCGCCAGCAGCTCGCCGGGACTAGCGGGGGGCGGCGGGGAGCTGTTTTTT. Translated: CASSSPGLAGGGGELFF.

This chain uses TRBV18 with TRBJ1-1, with 9 positions matching TRBD1. The germline V gene encodes CDR1 KGHSH and CDR2 LQKENI. Losses at the gene ends were 6 bases for V and 6 bases for J; bases not matched to a gene: 5. CDR3 length: 13 residues. Here the CDR3 reads CASSPGQGPEAFF. In nucleotides, the CDR3 is TGTGCCAGCTCCCCTGGACAGGGGCCTGAAGCTTTCTTT.

This clone was observed a handful of times. The chain recombines TRBV2 with TRBJ1-5; 9 nucleotides line up with TRBD1. This CDR3 region has 15 residues. Germline V gene sequence: CDR1 SNHLY, CDR2 FYNNEI. The J segment lost 8 bases and the V segment lost 4 bases, leaving 9 bases of the junction unmatched. This chain's CDR3 is CASSVRQGDMKPQHF. DNA for the CDR3: TGTGCCAGCAGTGTTCGACAGGGGGATATGAAGCCCCAGCATTTT. Complete variable domain (other parts from reference TRBV2 and TRBJ1-5): EPEVTQTPSHQVTQMGQEVILRCVPISNHLYFYWYRQILGQKVEFLVSFYNNEISEKSEIFDDQFSVERPDGSNFTLKIRSTKLEDSAMYFCASSVRQGDMKPQHFGDGTRLSIL.

The chain combines TRBV10-3 with TRBJ1-1; 8 nucleotides match TRBD1. Germline CDR1 is ENHRY and CDR2 is SYGVKD. The CDR3 has 13 amino acids. J lost 7 bases, V lost 7 bases, and 8 bases had no gene match. CDR3 residues: CAINRSGGDEAFF. CDR3 coding DNA: TGTGCCATCAATCGGTCAGGGGGCGATGAAGCTTTCTTT.

The V call is TRBV7-2, the J call TRBJ2-7; 10 bases agree with TRBD2. V lost 1 base and J lost 2; bases outside the gene matches: 2. Germline loops: CDR1 SGHTA, CDR2 FQGNSA. The CDR3 spans 15 residues. CDR3 nucleotides: TGTGCCAGCAGCTTAGAAAGCGGGGGGGCCTACGAGCAGTACTTC. Its protein product is CASSLESGGAYEQYF.

The chain joins TRBV10-3 to TRBJ1-1; TRBD1 agrees at 9 bases. The V and J ends lost 5 bases and 1 base, in that order; junction bases with no gene match: 5. CDR1 is ENHRY and CDR2 is SYGVKD in the germline V gene. The length of the CDR3 is 15 residues. CDR3 loop: CAISIGTGRNTEAFF. The CDR3 DNA follows: TGTGCCATCAGTATCGGGACAGGGAGGAACACTGAAGCTTTCTTT.

The chain links TRBV27 to TRBJ2-5; D is possibly TRBD2 (6 bases). Trimming pared 4 bases from V and 9 bases from J, leaving 15 bases between. This CDR3 has 13 residues. Germline V gene lookup returns CDR1 MNHEY and CDR2 SMNVEV (reference sequence). CDR3 sequence (DNA): TGTGCCAGCAGTTCCGGGCTAGCGAATGCCCAGTACTTC. Translation gives CASSSGLANAQYF.

The V gene is TRBV19, the J gene TRBJ2-5, with D tentatively TRBD2 (6 bases). The V end lost 5 bases, the J end lost 4 bases, and 17 bases lay between the germline ends. Germline-derived CDR1 and CDR2 are LNHDA and SQIVND (reference sequence). CDR3 length: 15 amino acids. The CDR3 region is CASSPGGTGRETQYF. The CDR3 bases are TGTGCCAGTAGTCCAGGCGGGACGGGAAGAGAGACCCAGTACTTC.